This T cell receptor beta chain is from a study of early T cells in non-severe SARS-CoV-2 infection. For the study at large: Sequenced material consisted of bulk RNA (from unsorted whole blood), and chains were unpaired. General study points: Private and CD4 specificities were missed by VDJdb matching, skewed to anti-spike CD8.

Germline V lookup: CDR1 SNHLY, CDR2 FYNNEI. There are 15 residues in the CDR3. After removal of 8 bases from V and 8 bases from J, the junction contained 12 bases not matched to a gene. With respect to this clonotype: What it binds is not known.

The TCR library protocol attached unique molecular identifiers to the individual cDNA molecules. TCRdb processed the 5' RACE reads anew with MiXCR; each CDR3 protein has one entry. The table includes more than 85,000 distinct CDR3 sequences, approximately 17% detected once. The TCR sequence derives from an adult who was a healthcare worker with PCR-confirmed SARS-CoV-2 infection or an uninfected control (not recorded which). The V call is TRBV2, the J call TRBJ1-6; 7 bases align to TRBD1. The input for sequencing was whole blood, taken at baseline. CDR3 DNA: TGTGCCAGCGGCGAGGAAAGACAGGGTTATTCACCCCTCCACTTT. This translates into CASGEERQGYSPLHF.